This paragraph reports one T cell receptor beta chain. Per the original methods: Amplification with reference gene primers provided the estimates of nucleated cell counts. Libraries were prepared by immunoSEQ multiplex PCR; TCRdb keeps only in-frame clonotypes and omits some of them. That table gives V, J and clone size, and the DNA gave D and trimming. In the table there are approximately 85,000 clones, 70% to 90% of which are singletons. CDR3 length: 16 residues. Germline CDR1 and CDR2: LGHNA and YSLEER. Trimming took 0 bases from V and 4 from J, leaving 13 bases between them. The source of the sample is a study of blood T cell repertoires in COVID-19. The wider study: The samples span acute and convalescent COVID-19 from the United States, Italy and Spain. The analysed material was cDNA or gDNA that came from T cells, B-cell-depleted T cells, or PBMCs.

This chain joins TRBV4-3 and TRBJ2-1; possible D gene TRBD2, 6 bases. Sequenced sample: peripheral blood. The TCR comes from a woman in her 70s with active or convalescent COVID-19. CDR3 DNA: TGCGCCAGCAGCCAAGATGCACGAGCGGGTTACAATGAGCAGTTCTTC. This codes for CASSQDARAGYNEQFF.